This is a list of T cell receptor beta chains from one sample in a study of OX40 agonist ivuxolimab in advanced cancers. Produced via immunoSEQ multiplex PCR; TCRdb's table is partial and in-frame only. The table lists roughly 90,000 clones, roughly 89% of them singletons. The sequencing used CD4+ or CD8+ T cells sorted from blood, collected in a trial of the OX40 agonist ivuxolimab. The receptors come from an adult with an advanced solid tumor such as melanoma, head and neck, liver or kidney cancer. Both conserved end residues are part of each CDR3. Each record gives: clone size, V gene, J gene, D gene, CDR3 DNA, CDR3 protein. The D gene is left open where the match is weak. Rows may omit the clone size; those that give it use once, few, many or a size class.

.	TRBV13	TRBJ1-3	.	TGTGCCAGCAGCTTAGGTACGGGCAGTCGGTCTGGAAACACCATATATTTT	CASSLGTGSRSGNTIYF
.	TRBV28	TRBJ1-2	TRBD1	TGTGCCAGCAGTTTGGGGACAGGGATAGAATATGGCTACACCTTC	CASSLGTGIEYGYTF
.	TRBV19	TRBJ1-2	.	TGTGCCAGTAGTACACAGACAGCGGACTATGGCTACACCTTC	CASSTQTADYGYTF
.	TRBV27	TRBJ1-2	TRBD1	TGTGCCAGCGCAGGGGGGACTCTTTATGGCTACACCTTC	CASAGGTLYGYTF
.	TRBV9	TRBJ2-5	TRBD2	TGTGCCAGCAGCAAGCGGGGGGACCAAGAGACCCAGTACTTC	CASSKRGDQETQYF
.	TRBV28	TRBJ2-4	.	TGTGCCAGCAGTTTTGTTCTGGGGGTTAGCAAAAACATTCAGTACTTC	CASSFVLGVSKNIQYF
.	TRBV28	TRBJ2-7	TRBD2	TGTGCCAGCAATAGACTAGCGGGAAGCTCCTACGAGCAGTACTTC	CASNRLAGSSYEQYF
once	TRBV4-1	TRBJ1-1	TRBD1	TGCGCCAGCGGACAGGTGTTGAACACTGAAGCTTTCTTT	CASGQVLNTEAFF
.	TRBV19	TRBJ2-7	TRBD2	TGTGCCAGTAGTCCTCGGACTAGCGGGGAGGTCGAGCAGTACTTC	CASSPRTSGEVEQYF
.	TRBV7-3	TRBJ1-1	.	TGTGCCAGCAGCCCCCACGCAGGAGTCAACACTGAAGCTTTCTTT	CASSPHAGVNTEAFF
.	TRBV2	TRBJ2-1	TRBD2	TGTGCCAGCAAATTGGGACTAGACCTCAATGAGCAGTTCTTC	CASKLGLDLNEQFF
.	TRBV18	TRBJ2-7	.	TGTGCCAGCTCACCCCCTAGGCGCGGGGTCCTCTCCTACGAGCAGTACTTC	CASSPPRRGVLSYEQYF
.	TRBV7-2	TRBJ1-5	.	TGTGCCAGCAGCTTAGATCTAACTCAGCCCCAGCATTTT	CASSLDLTQPQHF
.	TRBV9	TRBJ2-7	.	TGTGCCAGCAGCCCCCCGGAGGGTACGGGTGGCAACGAGCAGTACTTC	CASSPPEGTGGNEQYF
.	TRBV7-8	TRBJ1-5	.	TGTGCCAGCAGCTTAGAGAGGGCACAAAATCAGCCCCAGCATTTT	CASSLERAQNQPQHF
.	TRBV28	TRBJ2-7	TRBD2	TGTGCCAGCAGATATCCCTCTAGCGGGAGGGCCGAAATAACCTACGAGCAGTACTTC	CASRYPSSGRAEITYEQYF
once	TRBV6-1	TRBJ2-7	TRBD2	TGTGCCAGCCGCTACCTTGCTAGCGGCTCCTACGAGCAGTACTTC	CASRYLASGSYEQYF
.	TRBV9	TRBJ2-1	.	TGTGCCAGCAGTGATGCAAGATCCTACAATGAGCAGTTCTTC	CASSDARSYNEQFF
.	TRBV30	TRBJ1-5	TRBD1	TGTGCCTGGAGTGTACGAGCGGGACAGTATCAGCCCCAGCATTTT	CAWSVRAGQYQPQHF
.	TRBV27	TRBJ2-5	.	TGTGCCAGCAGTCCCCACCATGAAGAGACCCAGTACTTC	CASSPHHEETQYF
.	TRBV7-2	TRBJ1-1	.	TGTGCCAGCAGCTTACGTCTGGGGGGGGACACTGAAGCTTTCTTT	CASSLRLGGDTEAFF
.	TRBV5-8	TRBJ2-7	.	TGTGCCAGCAGCCGCGACAGGTTGGGGGAGCAGTACTTC	CASSRDRLGEQYF
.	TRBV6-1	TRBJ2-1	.	TGTGCCAGCAGTGACAGCCAGGGCCCCTACAATGAGCAGTTCTTC	CASSDSQGPYNEQFF
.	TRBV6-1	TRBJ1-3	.	TGTGCCAGCTCCGAGCCTGGCAGGGGTGGAAACACCATATATTTT	CASSEPGRGGNTIYF
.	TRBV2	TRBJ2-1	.	TGTGCCAGCAGGACTAGTACCAATGAGCAGTTCTTC	CASRTSTNEQFF
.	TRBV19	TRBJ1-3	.	TGTGCCAGTAGTATTGAGAGCTCTGGAAACACCATATATTTT	CASSIESSGNTIYF
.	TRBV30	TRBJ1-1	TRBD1	TGTGCCCATACTAAAAGGGGGCAGGGGACTGAAGCTTTCTTT	CAHTKRGQGTEAFF
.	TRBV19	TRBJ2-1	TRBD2	TGTGCCAGTAGGATCACCAGCGGGGGGGCTCACAATGAGCAGTTCTTC	CASRITSGGAHNEQFF
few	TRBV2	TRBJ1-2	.	TGTGCCAGCAGCGTGGACGGCAGCTATGGCTACACCTTC	CASSVDGSYGYTF
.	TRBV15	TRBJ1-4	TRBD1	TGTGCCACCAGCAGGGACAGGGGGCAGGGTGAAAAACTGTTTTTT	CATSRDRGQGEKLFF
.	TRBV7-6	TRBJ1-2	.	TGTGCCAGCAGCTCAGCGTTGGAAGACGGATCTAACTATGGCTACACCTTC	CASSSALEDGSNYGYTF
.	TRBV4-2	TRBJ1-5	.	TGTGCCAGCAGCCAAGATGGGGTGGGGGGAAACCACCAGCCCCAGCATTTT	CASSQDGVGGNHQPQHF
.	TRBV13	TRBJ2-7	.	TGTGCCAGCAGCCTCCGGGTGGGGGACGAGCAGTACTTC	CASSLRVGDEQYF
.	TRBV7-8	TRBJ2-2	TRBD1	TGTGCCAGCAGCTTAAGGCTAGGGGGCGGCACCGGGGAGCTGTTTTTT	CASSLRLGGGTGELFF
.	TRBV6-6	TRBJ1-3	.	TGTGCCAGCAGTCCATTGATAAGCTCTGGAAACACCATATATTTT	CASSPLISSGNTIYF
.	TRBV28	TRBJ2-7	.	TGTGCCAGCACCCCCACGCCGTACGAGCAGTACTTC	CASTPTPYEQYF
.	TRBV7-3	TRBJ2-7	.	TGTGCCAGCAGCTCCTTGGCGGGTTCCTACGAGCAGTACTTC	CASSSLAGSYEQYF
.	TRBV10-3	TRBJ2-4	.	TGTGCCATCAGTGAGCCCGGACTAGCCAAAAACATTCAGTACTTC	CAISEPGLAKNIQYF
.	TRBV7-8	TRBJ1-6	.	TGTGCCAGCAGGGAATCCGGGGGTTCCTATAATTCACCCCTCCACTTT	CASRESGGSYNSPLHF
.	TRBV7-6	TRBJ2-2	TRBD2	TGTGCCAGCGCGGGGGCCGGGGAGCTGTTTTTT	CASAGAGELFF
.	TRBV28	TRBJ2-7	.	TGTGCCAGCAGTCCGCGGGACAGCCACACCTACGAGCAGTACTTC	CASSPRDSHTYEQYF
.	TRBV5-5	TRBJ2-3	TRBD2	TGTGCCAGCAGCTTTAGCGGGTTTTACACAGATACGCAGTATTTT	CASSFSGFYTDTQYF
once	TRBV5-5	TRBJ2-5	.	TGTGCCAGCAGCTTGGCGGGTGGCGAGACCCAGTACTTC	CASSLAGGETQYF
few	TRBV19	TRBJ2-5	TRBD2	TGTGCCAGTTCCTTTAGCGGGAAAGAGACCCAGTACTTC	CASSFSGKETQYF
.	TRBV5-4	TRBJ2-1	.	TGTGCCAGCAGCTTGGGCAGAAACAATGAGCAGTTCTTC	CASSLGRNNEQFF